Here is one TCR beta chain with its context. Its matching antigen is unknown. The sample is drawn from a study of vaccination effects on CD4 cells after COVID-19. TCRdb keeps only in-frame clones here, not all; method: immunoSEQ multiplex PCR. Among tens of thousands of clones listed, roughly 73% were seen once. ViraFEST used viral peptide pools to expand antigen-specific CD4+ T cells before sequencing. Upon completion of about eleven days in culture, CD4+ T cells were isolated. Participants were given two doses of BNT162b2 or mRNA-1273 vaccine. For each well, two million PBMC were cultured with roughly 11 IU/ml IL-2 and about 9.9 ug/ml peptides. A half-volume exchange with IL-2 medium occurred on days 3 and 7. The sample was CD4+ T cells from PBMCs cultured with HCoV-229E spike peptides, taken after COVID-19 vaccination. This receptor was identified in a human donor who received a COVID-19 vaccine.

The CDR3 coding sequence is TGTGCCAGCAGCCTCAGGCCTACCTACGAGCAGTACGTC. Translation gives CASSLRPTYEQYV. The chain is built from TRBV7-2 and TRBJ2-7; no definite D call. The CDR3 runs 13 residues. Germline values: CDR1 SGHTA, CDR2 FQGNSA. V was cut by 5 bases and J by 2 bases, with 10 bases left in between.